This T cell receptor (beta chain) was identified in a study of shared clonotypes between healthy human individuals (dated by TCRdb to the early 2020s). Turning to the overall study: A couple of women and three men aged 18 to 49 years were included in the cohort. For each donor, three plates each were used for CD4 naive and CD4 memory, two plates were used for CD8 naive, and one plate was used for CD8 memory. To estimate repertoire size and how much clonotype sharing occurs between individuals, the study deeply sequenced the blood TCR repertoires of five healthy adults. Different laboratories and diverse techniques were used to prepare libraries and sequence TCR repertoires, to increase sequencing depth and limit assay-specific biases. Leukapheresis yielded between about 0.9 and 9.5 billion PBMCs per donor.

Using the deep immunoSEQ assay, multiplex PCR amplified TCR CDR3 regions from genomic DNA. For each cell subset, the extracted genomic DNA was distributed evenly across all wells of several immunoSEQ 96-well plates, and each plate served as one replicate. For sorted subsets, 200 ng of genomic DNA, equivalent to around 31,000 T cell genomes, went into each replicate PCR. The purified libraries were quantified using a Qubit 3.0 fluorometer, sized with a Bioanalyzer 2100, and then quantified again using the KAPA Library Quantification kit. A separate single-read 150-cycle Illumina NextSeq 550 flow cell was used to sequence each immunoSEQ 96-well plate. The published analysis was carried out like this. Because only junctional sequences without quality scores were contained in the immunoSEQ output, filtering matching that applied to full-length reads could not be performed. Sequences were annotated with PyIR, a Python wrapper for IgBLAST v1.9, and V/J genes and CDR3 were assigned using IMGT germline references. Reads with weak V/J assignments (E-value above 1e-6), missing CDR3, stop codons, out-of-frame junctions, or ambiguous translated residues were removed. A V3J clonotype was defined by an identical inferred V gene, J gene, and CDR3 amino acid sequence. Percentage overlap between repertoires was computed as shared unique clonotypes divided by the size of the smaller repertoire. Richness of each repertoire was evaluated using RTK rarefaction, the Chao1 estimator, and Recon v2.1 estimates of unobserved clonotypes. OLGA was used to compute generation probabilities for all TCRbeta clonotypes that the gDNA method yielded from several donors. TCRdb provides this immuneACCESS table in a form limited to in-frame rearrangements. Some clones are lacking; in checked studies, under half of them reflect an unresolved V gene, and why the rest are absent is not known. The DNA gave D and trimming, while V, J and clone size come from that table. In all, the sample holds roughly 650,000 clones, and 95% to 97% of those were seen once. In total, the top ten clones hold 0.095% to 0.13% of the sample.

The CDR3 goes from the cysteine to the phenylalanine over 12 residues. The only DNA kept is the CDR3, 36 bases in frame from the first base. V is reduced by 6 bases and J by 5 bases, leaving a spacing of 8 bases between them. CDR1 and CDR2 were assigned from the germline V gene as SNHLY and FYNNEI. CD8 naive samples were obtained by positive selection for CCR7 among CD45RO-negative cells, yielding a CD45RA+CCR7+ population from which TemRA cells were excluded. The donors were healthy, HIV-negative adults with no recently reported acute infections or vaccinations. Every donor was a Caucasian adult living in Nashville, Tennessee, USA. After blood collection by leukapheresis, PBMCs were isolated using Ficoll-Histopaque density gradient centrifugation and then cryopreserved in the vapor phase of liquid nitrogen. Purity and quantity of every magnetically sorted T cell population were checked by analytical flow cytometry. From each sorted fraction, genomic DNA was isolated and quantified by UV absorbance on a Nanodrop 2000c.

Study-wide conclusions, independent of this receptor: Pairwise subsampling indicated that sequencing depth was expected to affect the degree of clonotype sharing among donors. Naive subsets generally had larger estimated clonotype richness than memory subsets. Only blood was sampled, and tissue TCR repertoires likely differ from those in blood. Across four donors, 4.5% to 6.5% of naive CD4, roughly 3.3% of naive CD8, 2.3% of memory CD4, and approximately 0.42% of memory CD8 clonotypes were shared. Compared with non-shared clonotypes, the clonotypes found in all four sorted-subset donors had higher generation probabilities. The genetic and exposure-history diversity represented was limited by the small number of donors. Even with the large sequencing depth, rarefaction of the sorted-subset datasets indicated that sequencing was incomplete.

As regards this clone: Its antigen is still unknown. No much larger clonotype is one base removed from it; base qualities were not supplied.

Sequencing was performed on naive CD8+ T cells sorted from blood. What the cell subset or site label conveys for this sample: CD45RA+CCR7+. In this chain, TRBV2 is recombined with TRBJ1-5; no D gene can be assigned with confidence. The receptor was isolated from a woman aged 30 to 39 in good health. The CDR3 loop reads CASRVIDQPQHF. The sequenced DNA is TGTGCCAGCAGGGTTATCGATCAGCCCCAGCATTTT.